The rows below give T cell receptor beta chains drawn from one sample of a study of Graves' ophthalmopathy and Graves' hyperthyroidism. From the multiplex PCR reads, TCRdb called clonotypes with MiXCR, one entry per CDR3 protein. Of roughly 400,000 distinct CDR3 sequences listed, about 16% are singletons. Sample: peripheral blood. These receptors all come from a woman under 30 with Graves' ophthalmopathy. Each CDR3 is given with its conserved first and last residue. Each record gives: J gene, V gene, clone size, D gene, CDR3 DNA, CDR3 protein. A D gene is named only where the DNA matches it firmly. The size field is filled for only some rows; it gives once, few, many or a size class.

TRBJ1-5 TRBV11-2 many - TGTGCCAGCACCGAGACAACGGGGGGCGGTCAGCCCCAGCATTTT CASTETTGGGQPQHF
TRBJ2-2 TRBV7-8 - - TGTGCCAGCAGCCAGAGTAGGGTGGCCGGGGAGCTGTTTTTT CASSQSRVAGELFF
TRBJ1-2 TRBV6-1 many - TGTGCCAGTCAGGGAAACTATGGCTACACCTTC CASQGNYGYTF
TRBJ2-7 TRBV6-2/TRBV6-3 - - TGTGCCAGCACCGACAGGGAGGGGCAGTACTTC CASTDREGQYF
TRBJ1-5 TRBV7-9 many TRBD1 TGTGCCAGCAGCGGACAGGGGAAAGCGAATCAGCCCCAGCATTTT CASSGQGKANQPQHF
TRBJ2-7 TRBV27 - - TGTGCCAGCAGTTTCGGTCGGCCCCCGTACGAGCAGTACTTC CASSFGRPPYEQYF
TRBJ1-1 TRBV30 many - TGTGCCTGGAAAACCACTGAAGCTTTCTTT CAWKTTEAFF
TRBJ2-5 TRBV5-1 many - TGCGCCAGCACCTTGGATGCGGAGGGGAGGACCCAGTACTTC CASTLDAEGRTQYF
TRBJ2-7 TRBV12-3/TRBV12-4 - - TGTGCCAGCAGTTTTGGGGGGAGTCGTTACGAGCAGTACTTC CASSFGGSRYEQYF
TRBJ1-1 TRBV20-1 many TRBD1 TGCAGTGCTCAGGCACAGGGGCGGGAGACCACTGAAGCTTTCTTT CSAQAQGRETTEAFF
TRBJ2-7 TRBV7-8 many TRBD1 TGTGCCAGCAGCTTAAAAAGGGACAGGCAAACCTACGAGCAGTACTTC CASSLKRDRQTYEQYF
TRBJ1-3 TRBV29-1 - - TGCAGCGTTGTTCCGGGTAGCTCTACTGGAAACACCATATATTTT CSVVPGSSTGNTIYF
TRBJ2-5 TRBV12-3/TRBV12-4 many TRBD2 TGTGCCAGCAGTTTAGGGGGGGAGGGTAAAGAGACCCAGTACTTC CASSLGGEGKETQYF
TRBJ1-1 TRBV20-1 many - TGCAGTGCTAGAGCGAACACTGAAGCTTTCTTT CSARANTEAFF
TRBJ1-5 TRBV6-2/TRBV6-3 many - TGTGCCAGCAGTTACTCGCTCGGGGGCTATAGCAATCAGCCCCAGCATTTT CASSYSLGGYSNQPQHF
TRBJ2-7 TRBV27 many TRBD2 TGTGCCAGCAGTCTACACCTAACTAGCGGCGGGGCCTACGAGCAGTACTTC CASSLHLTSGGAYEQYF
TRBJ2-7 TRBV5-1 many - TGCGCCAGCAGCTCCGATTATGCCCACGTGAGCTCCTACGAGCAGTACTTC CASSSDYAHVSSYEQYF
TRBJ2-2 TRBV7-6 few TRBD2 TGTGCCAGCAGCTTAGAGCTAGCGGGGGGTCCGAACACCGGGGAGCTGTTTTTT CASSLELAGGPNTGELFF
TRBJ2-5 TRBV2 many TRBD2 TGTGCCAGCAGCGCTAGGACTAGCCGGGAGACCCAGTACTTC CASSARTSRETQYF
TRBJ2-7 TRBV19 many - TGTGCCAGTAGTCGGGAAGTTAGCTCCTACGAGCAGTACTTC CASSREVSSYEQYF
TRBJ2-5 TRBV20-1 many - TGCAGTGCTAGAGCTTTGAGGGGGGGAGCGGCCCCTGGAGAGACCCAGTACTTC CSARALRGGAAPGETQYF
TRBJ2-7 TRBV28 many - TGTGCCAGCAGTCGTCGGATTCTCCAGTCAGGGTACGAGCAGTACTTC CASSRRILQSGYEQYF
TRBJ2-7 TRBV20-1 once TRBD2 TGCAGTGCTAGTCTAGCGGGATCCTACGAGCAGTACTTC CSASLAGSYEQYF
TRBJ1-5 TRBV11-2 many - TGTGCCAGCAGCTTACCCGGACAGCTGCTTAATCAGCCCCAGCATTTT CASSLPGQLLNQPQHF
TRBJ1-5 TRBV11-2 many - TGTGCCAGCAGCTTCGACAGGAACAATCAGCCCCAGCATTTT CASSFDRNNQPQHF
TRBJ1-3 TRBV6-5 many - TGTGCCAGCAGTTCGGCGGTCTCTGGAAACACCATATATTTT CASSSAVSGNTIYF
TRBJ2-5 TRBV4-2 many TRBD2 TGTGCCAGCAGCCAAGAGAGAGGGACTAGCGGGGTCCAAGAGACCCAGTACTTC CASSQERGTSGVQETQYF
TRBJ1-6 TRBV12-3/TRBV12-4 many - TGTGCCAGCAGTTTAAGAGGGGCAGGTCCGAATTCACCCCTCCACTTT CASSLRGAGPNSPLHF
TRBJ1-2 TRBV30 many - TGTGCCTGGAGTGTCGGCCTATATGGCTACACCTTC CAWSVGLYGYTF
TRBJ2-2 TRBV19 - - TGTGCCACCGACCGGGGGCGGCTCTACCGTGCCGGGGAGCTGTTTTTT CATDRGRLYRAGELFF
TRBJ1-6 TRBV6-2/TRBV6-3 many - TGTGCCAGCAGTTACGGTAGACAGTTGAATTCACCCCTCCACTTT CASSYGRQLNSPLHF
TRBJ1-6 TRBV7-9 many - TGTGCCAGCAGTAAGAGTACTTATAATTCACCCCTCCACTTT CASSKSTYNSPLHF
TRBJ1-1 TRBV5-1 many - TGCGCCAGCAGCGACAGCCGTCCAGGAGCGCCTACGAACACTGAAGCTTTCTTT CASSDSRPGAPTNTEAFF
TRBJ1-1 TRBV28 few - TGTGCCAGCGGTACTCCGGGGATTCCGGCTTTCTTT CASGTPGIPAFF
TRBJ2-7 TRBV6-1 - TRBD2 TGTGCCAGCAAAGGCGGGGGGGAGCAGTACTTC CASKGGGEQYF
TRBJ1-5 TRBV12-3/TRBV12-4 many - TGTGCCAGCAGTTTTGGGGGTCATAGCAATCAGCCCCAGCATTTT CASSFGGHSNQPQHF
TRBJ1-3 TRBV7-8 many - TGTGCCAGCAGCCCCCAGAGTACTGGAAACATCATATATTTT CASSPQSTGNIIYF
TRBJ1-6 TRBV30 many TRBD1 TGTGCCTGGAGAGACAGGGTCAATAATTCACCCCTCCACTTT CAWRDRVNNSPLHF
TRBJ2-5 TRBV7-9 many - TGTGCCAGCGCTGCCAGAGAGGGAAGGGATGTAGAGACCCAGTACTTC CASAAREGRDVETQYF
TRBJ2-7 TRBV11-1 - - TGTGCCAGCGGCGCTTTCTACGAGCAGTACTTC CASGAFYEQYF
TRBJ1-6 TRBV6-5 - - TGTGCCAGCAGTTACGGGACTTATAATTCACCCCTCCACTTT CASSYGTYNSPLHF
TRBJ2-5 TRBV29-1 many TRBD1 TGCAGCGGGGACAGGGCAGAGACCCAGTACTTC CSGDRAETQYF
TRBJ1-2 TRBV6-5 many - TGTGCCAGCAGTTACGACGGGGCCGGCTATGGCTACACCTTC CASSYDGAGYGYTF
TRBJ1-6 TRBV28 many - TGTGCCAGCAGCCCTCGGCAAGGAGGTTCACCCCTCCACTTT CASSPRQGGSPLHF
TRBJ1-1 TRBV4-2 many - TGTGCCAGCAGCCAAGGAGGGGCGAACACTGAAGCTTTCTTT CASSQGGANTEAFF
TRBJ2-2 TRBV6-2/TRBV6-3 many - TGTGCCAGCAGTTATCTTGGCGGGGAGCTGTTTTTT CASSYLGGELFF
TRBJ2-7 TRBV20-1 many TRBD1 TGCAGTGCAACCGGGACAGGTATCTACGAGCAGTACTTC CSATGTGIYEQYF
TRBJ1-1 TRBV6-2/TRBV6-3 many - TGTGCCAGCGACCGAGGTGGGGGCATCGGGAAGAACACTGAAGCTTTCTTT CASDRGGGIGKNTEAFF
TRBJ1-5 TRBV15 many - TGTGCCACCAGCAGAGTACTTGGCAATCAGCCCCAGCATTTT CATSRVLGNQPQHF
TRBJ2-5 TRBV20-1 - TRBD1 TGCAGTGCTGCTGCAGTGGGCGCAGGGGGAGCCGAGACCCAGTACTTC CSAAAVGAGGAETQYF
TRBJ1-1 TRBV27 many - TGTGCCAGCACACACCGTATAGGACATTTAAGTGAAGCTTTCTTT CASTHRIGHLSEAFF
TRBJ1-1 TRBV7-3 many - TGTGCCAGCAGCTTTAATAAGGGGGCTGAAGCTTTCTTT CASSFNKGAEAFF
TRBJ2-7 TRBV3-1 few - TGTGCCAGCAGCCTCCGGAAGGGCCCCTCCTACGAGCAGTACTTC CASSLRKGPSYEQYF
TRBJ2-7 TRBV30 many - TGTGCCTGGAGTGTACAGACCGGGAGCTCCTACGAGCAGTACTTC CAWSVQTGSSYEQYF
TRBJ1-1 TRBV19 many TRBD1 TGTGCCAGTAGTCGTCAGGGGGGATGGAACACTGAAGCTTTCTTT CASSRQGGWNTEAFF
TRBJ1-1 TRBV19 - - TGTGCCAGTAAAGAGTACACTGAAGCTTTCTTT CASKEYTEAFF
TRBJ2-2 TRBV14 many - TGTGCCAGCAGCCAAGCGGTGCCCGGGGAGCTGTTTTTT CASSQAVPGELFF